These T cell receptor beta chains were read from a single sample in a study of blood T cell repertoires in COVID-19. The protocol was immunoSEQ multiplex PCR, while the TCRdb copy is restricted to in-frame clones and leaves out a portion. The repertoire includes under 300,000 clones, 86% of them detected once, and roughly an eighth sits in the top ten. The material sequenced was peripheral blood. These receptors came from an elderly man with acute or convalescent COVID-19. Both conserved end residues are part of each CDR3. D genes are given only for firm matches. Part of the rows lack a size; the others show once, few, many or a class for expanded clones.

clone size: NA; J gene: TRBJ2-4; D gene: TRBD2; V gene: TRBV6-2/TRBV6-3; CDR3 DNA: TGTGCCAGCAGCCTCGCGGGAGTAAACATTCAGTACTTC; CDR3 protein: CASSLAGVNIQYF
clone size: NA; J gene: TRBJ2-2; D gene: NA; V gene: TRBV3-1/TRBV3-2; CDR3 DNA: TGTGCCAGCAGCCAAGGTCCGGCCGGGGAGCTGTTTTTT; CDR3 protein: CASSQGPAGELFF
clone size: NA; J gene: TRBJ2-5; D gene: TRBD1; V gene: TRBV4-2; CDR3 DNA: TGTGCCAGCAGCCAAGGACAGGGGGGCCGGTACCAAGAGACCCAGTACTTC; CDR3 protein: CASSQGQGGRYQETQYF
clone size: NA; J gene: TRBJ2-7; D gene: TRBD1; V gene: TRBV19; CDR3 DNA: TGTGCCAGTAGCCTGGACAGGGGCGAGCAGTACTTC; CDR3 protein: CASSLDRGEQYF
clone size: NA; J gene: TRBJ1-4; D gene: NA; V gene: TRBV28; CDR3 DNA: TGTGCCAGCAGCGAAACGGGGGTGGGTGAAAAACTGTTTTTT; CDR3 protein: CASSETGVGEKLFF
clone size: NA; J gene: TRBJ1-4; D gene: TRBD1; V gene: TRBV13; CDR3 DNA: TGTGCCAGCAGCCCACCGGGACAGGATAATGAAAAACTGTTTTTT; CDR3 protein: CASSPPGQDNEKLFF
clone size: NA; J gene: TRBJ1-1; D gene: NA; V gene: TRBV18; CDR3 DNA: TGTGCCAGCTCACCGTCCTCAGGAGGAGCTTTCTTT; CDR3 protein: CASSPSSGGAFF
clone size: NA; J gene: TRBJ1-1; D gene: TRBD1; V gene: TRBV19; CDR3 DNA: TGTGCCAGTAGGAGGGACAGAACCTTCTTT; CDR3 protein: CASRRDRTFF
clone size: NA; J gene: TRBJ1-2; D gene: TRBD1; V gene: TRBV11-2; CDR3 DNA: TGTGCCAGCAGCTTAGTCGGGACAGCAAGTAGCACCTTC; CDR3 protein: CASSLVGTASSTF
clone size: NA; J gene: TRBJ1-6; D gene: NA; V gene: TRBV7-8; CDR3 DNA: TGTGCCAGCAGCTTATATCAGGGAAATTCACCCCTCCACTTT; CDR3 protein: CASSLYQGNSPLHF
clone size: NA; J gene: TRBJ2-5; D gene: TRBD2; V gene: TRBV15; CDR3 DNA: TGTGCCACCAGCCCACGAAGCGGGAGTGGGGAGACCCAGTACTTC; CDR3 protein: CATSPRSGSGETQYF
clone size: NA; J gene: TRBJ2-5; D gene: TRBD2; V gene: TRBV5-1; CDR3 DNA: TGCGCCAGCAGCCCCCCCCCGGGAGGGCCTGAGACCCAGTACTTC; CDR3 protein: CASSPPPGGPETQYF
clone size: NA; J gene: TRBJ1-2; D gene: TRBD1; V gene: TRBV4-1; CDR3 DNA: TGCGCCAGCAGCATCGAGGGGGCGAACTATGGCTACACCTTC; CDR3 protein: CASSIEGANYGYTF
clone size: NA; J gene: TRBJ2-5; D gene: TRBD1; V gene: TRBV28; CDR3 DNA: TGTGCCAGCGCGGGACAGGGGGCCTCCCGCTCGACAAGGGAGACCCAGTACTTC; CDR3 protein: CASAGQGASRSTRETQYF
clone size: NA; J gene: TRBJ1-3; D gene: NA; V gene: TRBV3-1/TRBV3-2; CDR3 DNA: TGTGCCAGCAGCCAAGGACAGCTCTCTGGAAACACCATATATTTT; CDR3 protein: CASSQGQLSGNTIYF
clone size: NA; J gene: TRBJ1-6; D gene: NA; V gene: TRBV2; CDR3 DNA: TGTGCCAGCACCTCCGGGGGGGGCGCCAATTCACCCCTCCACTTT; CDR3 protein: CASTSGGGANSPLHF
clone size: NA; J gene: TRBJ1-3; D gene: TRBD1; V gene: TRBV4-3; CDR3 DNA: TGCGCCAGCAGCCGGGGGACAGGGTCTGGAAACACCATATATTTT; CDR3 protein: CASSRGTGSGNTIYF
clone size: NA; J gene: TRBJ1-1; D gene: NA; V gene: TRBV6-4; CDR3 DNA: TGTGCCAGCAGTGAGGGCACTGACAGACGCACTGAAGCTTTCTTT; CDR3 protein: CASSEGTDRRTEAFF
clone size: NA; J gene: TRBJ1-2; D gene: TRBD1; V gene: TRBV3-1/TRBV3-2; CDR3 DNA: TGTGCCAGCAGCCAAGAAGAGGACAGGGGGCAGAACTATGGCTACACCTTC; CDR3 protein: CASSQEEDRGQNYGYTF
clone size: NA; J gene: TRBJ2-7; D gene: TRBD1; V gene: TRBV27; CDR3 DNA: TGTGCCAGCAGTTCCCCCGGGACAGCCACCTACGAGCAGTACTTC; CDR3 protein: CASSSPGTATYEQYF
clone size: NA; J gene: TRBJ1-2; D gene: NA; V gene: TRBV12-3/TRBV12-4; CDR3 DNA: TGTGCCAGCAGTCCGGGACAAAACTATGGCTACACCTTC; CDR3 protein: CASSPGQNYGYTF
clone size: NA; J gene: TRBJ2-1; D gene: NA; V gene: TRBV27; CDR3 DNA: TGTGCCAGCAGTTTATCCGCAGGGTCCTACAATGAGCAGTTCTTC; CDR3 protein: CASSLSAGSYNEQFF
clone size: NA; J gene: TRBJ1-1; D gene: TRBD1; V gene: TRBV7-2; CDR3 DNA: TGTGCCAGCAGCTTAACAGGGGCGAGGAACACTGAAGCTTTCTTT; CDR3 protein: CASSLTGARNTEAFF
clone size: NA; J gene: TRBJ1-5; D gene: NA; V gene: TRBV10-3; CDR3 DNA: TGTGCCATCAGTGAAGAGTCAAATGGCAATCAGCCCCAGCATTTT; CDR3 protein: CAISEESNGNQPQHF
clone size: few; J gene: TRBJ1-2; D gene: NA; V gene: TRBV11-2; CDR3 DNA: TGTGCCAGCAGCTTAGGCCAGGTCTATGGCTACACCTTC; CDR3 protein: CASSLGQVYGYTF
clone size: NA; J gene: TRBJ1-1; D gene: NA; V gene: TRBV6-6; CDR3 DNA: TGTGCCAGCAGTCACAGGGCTATGAACACTGAAGCTTTCTTT; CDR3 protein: CASSHRAMNTEAFF
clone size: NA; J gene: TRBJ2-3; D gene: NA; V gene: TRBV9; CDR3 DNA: TGTGCCAGCAGCACCCGGGACTTCACAGATACGCAGTATTTT; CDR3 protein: CASSTRDFTDTQYF
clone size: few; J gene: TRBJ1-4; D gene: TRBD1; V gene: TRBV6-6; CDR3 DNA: TGTGCCAGCAGTCCGGGACAGGGGGCACGGGGAGGAGAAAAACTGTTTTTT; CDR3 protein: CASSPGQGARGGEKLFF
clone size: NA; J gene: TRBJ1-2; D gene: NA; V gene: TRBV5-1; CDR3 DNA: TGCGCCAGCAGCTTGGAAGAGTCCGTGGGCTACACCTTC; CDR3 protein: CASSLEESVGYTF
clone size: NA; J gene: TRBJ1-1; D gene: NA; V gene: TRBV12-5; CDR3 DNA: TGTGCTAGTGGTTTATCAAGGGAGAGCACTGAAGCTTTCTTT; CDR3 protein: CASGLSRESTEAFF
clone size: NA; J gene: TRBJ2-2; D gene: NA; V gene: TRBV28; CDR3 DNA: TGTGCCAGCAGTCCGCCACAGGGCACCGGGGAGCTGTTTTTT; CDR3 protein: CASSPPQGTGELFF
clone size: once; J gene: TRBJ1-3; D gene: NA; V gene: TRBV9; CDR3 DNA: TGTGCCAGCAGCGTAGGTAACAGAGGAAACACCATATATTTT; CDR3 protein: CASSVGNRGNTIYF
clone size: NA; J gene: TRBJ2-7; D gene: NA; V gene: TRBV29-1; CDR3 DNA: TGCAGCGTGGGCCCGAACAGGGAGGGCGAGCAGTACTTC; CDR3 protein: CSVGPNREGEQYF
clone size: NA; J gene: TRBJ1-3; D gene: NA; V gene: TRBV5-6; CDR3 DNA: TGTGCCAGCAGCTTTGTTTTAGGGAGGCCTGGAAACACCATATATTTT; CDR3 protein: CASSFVLGRPGNTIYF
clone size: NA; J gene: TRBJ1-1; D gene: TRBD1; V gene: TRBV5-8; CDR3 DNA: TGTGCCAGCAGCTATGACAGGGGGGAGAGGGCTTTCTTT; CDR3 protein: CASSYDRGERAFF
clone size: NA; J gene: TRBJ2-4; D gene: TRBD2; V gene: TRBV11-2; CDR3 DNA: TGTGCCAGCAGCTTAGGGACTAGCGGGAGGGGAAACATTCAGTACTTC; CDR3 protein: CASSLGTSGRGNIQYF
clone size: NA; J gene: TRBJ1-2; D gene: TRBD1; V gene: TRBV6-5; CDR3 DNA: TGTGCCAGCAGGGGGACAGCAAACTATGGCTACACCTTC; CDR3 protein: CASRGTANYGYTF
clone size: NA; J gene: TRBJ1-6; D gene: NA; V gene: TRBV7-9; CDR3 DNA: TGTGCCAGCAGCTCCCTTTTAGGACAGATTAATTCACCCCTCCACTTT; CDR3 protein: CASSSLLGQINSPLHF
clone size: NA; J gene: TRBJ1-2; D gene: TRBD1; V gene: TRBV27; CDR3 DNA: TGTGCCAGCAGTTTATCGATACAGGGGGCCGTATGGTTTTGGGGCTACACCTTC; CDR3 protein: CASSLSIQGAVWFWGYTF
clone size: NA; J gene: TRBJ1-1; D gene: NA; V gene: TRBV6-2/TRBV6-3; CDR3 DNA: TGTGCCAGCAGTTACTCCTGGAACACTGAAGCTTTCTTT; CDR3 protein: CASSYSWNTEAFF
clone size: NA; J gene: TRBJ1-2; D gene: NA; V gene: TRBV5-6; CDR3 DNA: TGTGCCAGCAGCGCCCGGGATGGCTACACCTTC; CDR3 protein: CASSARDGYTF
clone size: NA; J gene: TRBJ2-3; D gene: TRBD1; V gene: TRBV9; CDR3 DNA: TGTGCCAGCAGCGCAGGACAGGCCTACACAGATACGCAGTATTTT; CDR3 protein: CASSAGQAYTDTQYF
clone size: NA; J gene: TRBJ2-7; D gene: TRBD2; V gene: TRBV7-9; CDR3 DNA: TGTGCCAGCAGCCCCTATTCGGGGGGTCGGTACGAGCAGTACTTC; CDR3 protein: CASSPYSGGRYEQYF
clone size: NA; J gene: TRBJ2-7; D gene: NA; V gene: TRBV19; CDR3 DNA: TGTGCCAGTAACCTCTCTCCGGGTATCAACGAGCAGTACTTC; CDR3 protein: CASNLSPGINEQYF
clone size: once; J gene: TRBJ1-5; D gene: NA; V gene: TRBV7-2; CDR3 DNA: TGTGCCAGCAGCTTAGGTATTTATCAGCCCCAGCATTTT; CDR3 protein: CASSLGIYQPQHF
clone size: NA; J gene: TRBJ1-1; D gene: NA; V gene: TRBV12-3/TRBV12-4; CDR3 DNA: TGTGCCAGCACCCAGGTGGGGGGCACTGAAGCTTTCTTT; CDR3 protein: CASTQVGGTEAFF
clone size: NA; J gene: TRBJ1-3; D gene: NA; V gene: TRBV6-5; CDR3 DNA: TGTGCCAGCAGTGACTCCTCGGGGGGAAACACCATATATTTT; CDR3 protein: CASSDSSGGNTIYF
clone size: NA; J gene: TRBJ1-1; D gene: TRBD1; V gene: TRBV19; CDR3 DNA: TGTGCCAGTAGGGACACAGGGGCCGGGAACACTGAAGCTTTCTTT; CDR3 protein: CASRDTGAGNTEAFF
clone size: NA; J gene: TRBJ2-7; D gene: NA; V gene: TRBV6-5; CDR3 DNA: TGTGCCAGCGAGGTAGGGGCCACCAAGTACTTC; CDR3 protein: CASEVGATKYF
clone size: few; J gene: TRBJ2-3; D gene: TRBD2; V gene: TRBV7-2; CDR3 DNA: TGTGCCAGCAGCTCTAGCGGATTTAGCACAGATACGCAGTATTTT; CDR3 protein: CASSSSGFSTDTQYF
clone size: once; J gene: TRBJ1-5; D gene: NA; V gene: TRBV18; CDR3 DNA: TGTGCCAGCTCACCCCCGAGAGGGGAGGGTCAGCCCCAGCATTTT; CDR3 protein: CASSPPRGEGQPQHF
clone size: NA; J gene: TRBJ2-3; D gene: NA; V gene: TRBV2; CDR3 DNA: TGTGCCAGCAGTGGAGGTCGAGCGCAGTATTTT; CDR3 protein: CASSGGRAQYF